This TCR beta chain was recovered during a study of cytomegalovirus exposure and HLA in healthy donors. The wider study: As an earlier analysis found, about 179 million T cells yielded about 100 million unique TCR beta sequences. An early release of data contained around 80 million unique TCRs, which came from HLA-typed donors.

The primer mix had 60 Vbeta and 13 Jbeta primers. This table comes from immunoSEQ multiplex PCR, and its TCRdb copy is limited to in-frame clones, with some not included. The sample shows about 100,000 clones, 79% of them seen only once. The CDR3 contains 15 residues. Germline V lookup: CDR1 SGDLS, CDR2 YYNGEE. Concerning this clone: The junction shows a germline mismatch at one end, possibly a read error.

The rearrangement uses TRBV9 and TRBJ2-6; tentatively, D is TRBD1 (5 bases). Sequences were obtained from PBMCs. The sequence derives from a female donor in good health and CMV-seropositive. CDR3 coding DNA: TGTGCCAGCAGCCGCTATACATCTGGGGCCAACGGCCTGACTTTC. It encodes CASSRYTSGANGLTF.